Presented here are 28 T cell receptor beta chains from one specimen sequenced in a study of identical twins. TCRdb re-called the 5' RACE reads with MiXCR, one entry per CDR3 protein. The table has some 440,000 distinct CDR3 sequences, approximately 24% seen once. These records were also assigned to another study, of T cells expressing NK-cell markers.

Input material: CD4+ T cells sorted from blood. The receptor set was obtained from a woman aged 18-29 years in good health.

This clonotype was recorded a few times. V usage is TRBV20-1 and J usage is TRBJ2-1; D perhaps matches TRBD1 (5 bases). The CDR3 contains 16 residues. V shed 6 bases and J shed 4 bases, with 22 bases lying between them. The germline V gene has CDR1 DFQATT and CDR2 SNEGSKA (reference sequence). The CDR3 loop is CSADPVFKTVYNEQFF. In nucleotides, the CDR3 is TGCAGTGCGGATCCCGTCTTTAAGACAGTATACAATGAGCAGTTCTTC.

J is TRBJ1-1 and V is TRBV5-1, with a tentative D call TRBD1 (6 bases). The germline gives CDR1 SGHRS, CDR2 YFSETQ. Deletions cut 4 bases from V and 4 bases from J, with 17 bases between. CDR3 size: 15 residues. The CDR3 here is CASSPRTVDSTEAFF. The DNA for the CDR3 is TGCGCCAGCAGCCCGAGGACAGTTGATAGCACTGAAGCTTTCTTT.

V gene TRBV12-3 or TRBV12-4 combines with J gene TRBJ2-7; D not resolved. The CDR3 has 13 amino acids. V was cut by 3 bases and J by 2 bases, with 8 bases left in between. The CDR3 here is CASSLAAPYEQYF. CDR3 in DNA: TGTGCCAGCAGTTTGGCGGCTCCCTACGAGCAGTACTTC.

This chain joins TRBV2 and TRBJ2-4; weak D call: TRBD2 (6 bases). Germline-derived CDR1 and CDR2 are SNHLY and FYNNEI. Trimming cost V 0 bases and J 4 bases, with 16 bases left between them. The CDR3 spans 17 residues. The CDR3 sequence is CASSEAVAALGKNIQYF. CDR3 nucleotides: TGTGCCAGCAGTGAAGCGGTAGCGGCATTGGGGAAAAACATTCAGTACTTC.

For the CDR3, the DNA is TGCGCCAGCAGCCAGGAGGCTAGCGGGGGCCGGCGTTTGAGCACCGGGGAGCTGTTTTTT. Its protein product is CASSQEASGGRRLSTGELFF. The gene calls are TRBV5-1 and TRBJ2-2; TRBD2 aligns across 10 bases. The J segment lost 4 bases and the V segment lost 4 bases, leaving 19 bases of the junction unmatched. The CDR3 totals 20 residues. Germline-derived CDR1 and CDR2 are SGHRS and YFSETQ.

The chain is built from TRBV13 and TRBJ2-5, with 8 bases aligning to TRBD2. The CDR3 is 14 residues long. V shed 3 bases and J 7 bases; nucleotides not matched to a gene: 7. Germline values: CDR1 PRHDT, CDR2 FYEKMQ (reference sequence). The CDR3 loop is CASSLSGGPGTQYF. The CDR3 DNA is TGTGCCAGCAGCTTGAGCGGGGGACCGGGGACCCAGTACTTC. Using reference TRBV13 and TRBJ2-5 for the parts outside the CDR3, the full variable domain is AAGVIQSPRHLIKEKRETATLKCYPIPRHDTVYWYQQGPGQDPQFLISFYEKMQSDKGSIPDRFSAQQFSDYHSELNMSSLELGDSALYFCASSLSGGPGTQYFGPGTRLLVL.

This clonotype was seen more than once but under ten times. The CDR3 here is CASSFTIALAKNIQYF. The DNA of the CDR3 is TGTGCCAGCAGCTTCACAATCGCCCTAGCCAAAAACATTCAGTACTTC. The chain carries TRBV5-5 and TRBJ2-4; D gene uncertain. The CDR3 consists of 16 residues. The V end lost 2 bases, the J end lost 0 bases, and 12 bases lay between the germline ends. Per the germline V gene, CDR1 is SGHKS and CDR2 is YYEKEE (reference sequence).

The genes are TRBV12-3 or TRBV12-4 and TRBJ1-3; D is unclear. This CDR3 is built from 11 residues. The ends were cut back, 3 bases at V and 7 bases at J, with 4 bases in the middle. The CDR3 is CASSLVNTIYF. The CDR3 DNA reads TGTGCCAGCAGTTTGGTGAACACCATATATTTT.

The chain is built from TRBV6-5 and TRBJ2-7; D not certain. This CDR3 is 14 amino acids long. Trimming stripped 4 bases from V and 6 bases from J, with 16 bases between. Germline CDR1 MNHEY, CDR2 SVGAGI. The CDR3 sequence: CASSFTPLRLEQYF. In nucleotides, the CDR3 is TGTGCCAGCAGTTTTACACCCTTGCGGCTCGAGCAGTACTTC.

This clonotype was counted between two and nine times. V usage is TRBV20-1 and J usage is TRBJ1-2; D ambiguous. Germline lookup yields CDR1 DFQATT and CDR2 SNEGSKA (reference sequence). With 7 bases removed from V and 4 bases from J, the gap between germline ends came to 10 bases. The CDR3 length is 11 residues. DNA for the CDR3: TGCAGTGTCTCATTTGGCTATGGCTACACCTTC. It encodes CSVSFGYGYTF.

This chain links TRBV6-1 with TRBJ1-5; TRBD1 agrees at 7 bases. The CDR3 consists of 14 residues. V shed 8 bases, J shed 4 bases, and the junction held 8 bases outside the gene matches. Germline V gives CDR1 MNHNS, CDR2 SASEGT. CDR3 region: CASGRTGLNQPQHF. CDR3 sequence (DNA): TGTGCCAGCGGAAGGACAGGCCTGAATCAGCCCCAGCATTTT.

This clonotype was recorded a few times. The CDR3 sequence is CSPDRGPNTEAFF. CDR3 coding DNA: TGCAGCCCGGACAGGGGACCGAACACTGAAGCTTTCTTT. The chain uses TRBV29-1 and TRBJ1-1; TRBD1 agrees at 9 bases. Germline V gives CDR1 SQVTM, CDR2 ANQGSEA. V lost 8 bases, J lost 1 base, and 5 bases stayed unmatched. This CDR3 is built from 13 residues.

The sample holds a few counts of this clonotype. V is TRBV5-1 and J is TRBJ2-3, with D uncertain. The CDR3 loop spans 16 amino acids. Trimming shortened V by 3 bases and J by 3 bases, and 17 bases separated the two germline ends. In germline, CDR1 is SGHRS, CDR2 YFSETQ. The CDR3 here is CASSSRTFILTDTQYF. In nucleotides, the CDR3 is TGCGCCAGCAGCTCGCGGACGTTCATCTTAACAGATACGCAGTATTTT.

The J gene is TRBJ2-7, the V gene TRBV9, with D perhaps assigned TRBD1 or TRBD2 (5 bases each). Trimming shortened V by 3 bases and J by 1 base, and 17 bases separated the two germline ends. The CDR3 has 16 residues. Germline CDR1 SGDLS, CDR2 YYNGEE. CDR3 residues: CASSGAGTSPSYEQYF. The CDR3 DNA follows: TGTGCCAGCAGCGGAGCCGGGACCTCACCTTCCTACGAGCAGTACTTC.

The genes are TRBV5-6 and TRBJ2-2, with a possible D match to TRBD2 (5 bases). Germline V CDR1 and CDR2: SGHDT, YYEEEE. V dropped 4 bases and J dropped 6 bases, with 13 bases sitting between them. The CDR3 is 14 amino acids. CDR3 sequence: CASSGGLLAGELFF. In nucleotides, the CDR3 is TGTGCCAGCAGCGGCGGGCTTCTCGCCGGGGAGCTGTTTTTT.

This clonotype was recorded a few times. This chain joins TRBV25-1 and TRBJ1-6, with 9 bases that match TRBD1. J gave up 9 bases and V 6 bases, and 6 bases lay outside the gene matches. This CDR3 has 14 residues. Looked up from germline, CDR1 is MGHDK and CDR2 is SYGVNS. The CDR3 bases are TGTGCCAGCAGGTGGGGACAGGGAAGTTCACCCCTCCACTTT. This gives the protein CASRWGQGSSPLHF.

CDR3 amino acids: CASSVGSGGTIPTDTDTQYF. The CDR3 nucleotides read TGTGCCAGCAGCGTAGGTAGCGGGGGGACGATCCCAACAGACACAGATACGCAGTATTTT. The rearrangement joins TRBV9 to TRBJ2-3, with TRBD2 identical over 10 bases. The germline V gene has CDR1 SGDLS and CDR2 YYNGEE. Trimming removed 0 bases from V and 2 bases from J; junction bases left unmatched: 15. This CDR3 is 20 amino acids long.

This chain joins TRBV3-1 and TRBJ2-7, with no clear D. V dropped 2 bases and J dropped 7 bases, with 15 bases sitting between them. The CDR3 spans 14 residues. Germline-derived CDR1 and CDR2 are LGHDT and YNNKEL (reference sequence). The CDR3 DNA reads as TGTGCCAGCAGCCAAAGGACCGTAGCAGGAGAGCAGTACTTC. Its protein product is CASSQRTVAGEQYF.

The genes are TRBV5-1 and TRBJ2-7; TRBD1 matches at 9 bases. With V trimmed by 4 bases and J by 3 bases, 5 bases remained unmatched. The germline V gene encodes CDR1 SGHRS and CDR2 YFSETQ. The CDR3 is 14 amino acids. CDR3 nucleotides: TGCGCCAGCAGCAAGGGACAGGGAAACTACGAGCAGTACTTC. It is translated as CASSKGQGNYEQYF.

This clonotype was recorded a few times. V is TRBV10-3 and J is TRBJ2-5, with TRBD2 identical over 13 bases. The V segment lost 11 bases and the J segment 5 bases; nucleotides outside the gene matches: 8. CDR1 is ENHRY, CDR2 SYGVKD, per germline. The CDR3 has 14 residues. The CDR3 sequence: CASGLAGVAETQYF. CDR3 nucleotide sequence: TGTGCCTCAGGACTAGCGGGAGTTGCGGAGACCCAGTACTTC.

This clonotype was seen a handful of times. The gene calls are TRBV3-1 and TRBJ2-1; 14 positions agree with TRBD2. The CDR3 extends over 15 amino acids. The V gene end was trimmed by 6 bases and the J gene end by 6 bases; junction bases not matched to a gene: 4. Germline V CDR1 and CDR2: LGHDT, YNNKEL (reference sequence). The CDR3 sequence: CASRLTSGGANEQFF. CDR3 nucleotide sequence: TGTGCCAGCAGACTGACTAGCGGGGGGGCCAATGAGCAGTTCTTC.

This clonotype was recorded a few times. The chain has TRBV20-1 and TRBJ2-1, with D perhaps assigned TRBD1 or TRBD2 (5 bases each). This CDR3 has 11 residues. V was trimmed by 7 bases and J by 14 bases, leaving 18 bases between them. Germline CDR1 reads DFQATT; CDR2 reads SNEGSKA (reference sequence). This CDR3 is CSVRDPAKEFF. Here the CDR3 DNA reads TGCAGTGTTCGGGACCCCGCGAAGGAGTTCTTC.

This clonotype appeared a single time. The rearrangement uses TRBV7-2 and TRBJ2-3; no clear D. Trimming took off 1 base at V and 6 bases at J, with 11 bases between the two ends. Germline V gene sequence: CDR1 SGHTA, CDR2 FQGNSA. This CDR3 region has 14 residues. The CDR3 reads CASSLEVRADTQYF. The CDR3 DNA sequence: TGTGCCAGCAGCTTAGAAGTAAGGGCGGATACGCAGTATTTT.

V gene TRBV15 combines with J gene TRBJ2-1; 12 nucleotides align to TRBD2. CDR3 size: 15 residues. Germline CDR1 reads LNHNV; CDR2 reads YYDKDF (reference sequence). J lost 8 bases, V lost 4 bases, and 6 bases had no gene match. As DNA, the CDR3 is TGTGCCACCAGCACCAGGACTAGCGGGAAGGATGAGCAGTTCTTC. Its translation is CATSTRTSGKDEQFF.

The rearrangement links TRBV20-1 to TRBJ2-5, with D hard to call. Between the trimmed V and J ends, which lost 4 bases and 5 bases, there was a span of 5 bases. Germline values: CDR1 DFQATT, CDR2 SNEGSKA (reference sequence). The CDR3 is made up of 10 amino acids. The CDR3 here is CSATLETQYF. The CDR3 DNA reads TGCAGTGCTACGTTGGAGACCCAGTACTTC.

This clonotype has just a few counts. The genes are TRBV20-1 and TRBJ1-1; TRBD1 is a possible D gene (5 bases). Per the germline V gene, CDR1 is DFQATT and CDR2 is SNEGSKA (reference sequence). The CDR3 spans 13 residues. V lost 6 bases and J 0 bases, leaving 11 bases between the germline ends. The DNA of the CDR3 is TGCAGTGCCGTCGACAGCCTGAACACTGAAGCTTTCTTT. This codes for CSAVDSLNTEAFF.

The sample holds a few counts of this clonotype. This sequence joins TRBV28 and TRBJ2-7; TRBD2 aligns across 9 bases. The germline gives CDR1 MDHEN, CDR2 SYDVKM. The ends lost 1 base at V and 2 bases at J; junction bases unmatched: 9. This CDR3 comprises 17 residues. The CDR3 sequence is CASSLFGGRGDPYEQYF. CDR3 nucleotides: TGTGCCAGCAGTTTATTCGGCGGGAGGGGGGACCCCTACGAGCAGTACTTC.

The J gene is TRBJ2-3, the V gene TRBV7-2; the match to TRBD2 covers 8 bases. V shed 4 bases and J 10 bases; nucleotides not matched to a gene: 1. Germline assignment: CDR1 SGHTA and CDR2 FQGNSA. CDR3 length: 11 residues. CDR3 region: CASSYGGAQYF. The CDR3, as DNA: TGTGCCAGCAGCTACGGGGGGGCGCAGTATTTT. The whole variable domain, remainder taken from reference TRBV7-2 and TRBJ2-3, is GAGVSQSPSNKVTEKGKDVELRCDPISGHTALYWYRQSLGQGLEFLIYFQGNSAPDKSGLPSDRFSAERTGGSVSTLTIQRTQQEDSAVYLCASSYGGAQYFGPGTRLTVL.